The 26 T cell receptor beta chains listed next were all sequenced from one sample in a study of T cell clones after liver transplantation. Assay: immunoSEQ multiplex PCR; the TCRdb copy retains only in-frame clones and omits some. The table includes about 75,000 clones, roughly 80% detected once. The sequenced sample was CD4+ T cells from blood, obtained around 48 months after liver transplant. Every receptor here comes from a human patient who received a liver transplant. Some T cells may trace back to the graft donor.

The V gene is TRBV2, the J gene TRBJ2-3; D gene unclear. V dropped 3 bases and J dropped 6 bases, with 4 bases sitting between them. Germline V gene data show CDR1 as SNHLY and CDR2 as FYNNEI. The CDR3 consists of 11 residues. The CDR3 nucleotides are TGTGCCAGCAGTGATCGCGATACGCAGTATTTT. As protein: CASSDRDTQYF.

The rearrangement links TRBV4-1 to TRBJ2-1, with 7 bases that match TRBD2. The CDR3 extends over 15 amino acids. Unmatched junction bases numbered 2, after V lost 0 bases and J lost 3 bases. Germline lookup yields CDR1 MGHRA and CDR2 YSYEKL. The CDR3 spells CASSQDRGVYNEQFF. In DNA, the CDR3 is TGCGCCAGCAGCCAAGACCGGGGGGTCTACAATGAGCAGTTCTTC.

V gene TRBV6-5 combines with J gene TRBJ1-2, with D possibly being TRBD1 (5 bases). Trimming pared 2 bases from V and 3 bases from J, leaving 10 bases between. Germline lookup yields CDR1 MNHEY and CDR2 SVGAGI. The CDR3 covers 14 residues. CDR3 residues: CASSYVGGDYGYTF. CDR3 nucleotide sequence: TGTGCCAGCAGTTACGTGGGGGGGGACTATGGCTACACCTTC.

This clone was recorded once. The CDR3 loop is CASSAPGTSGSSYNEQFF. DNA of the CDR3: TGTGCCAGCAGCGCGCCCGGGACTAGCGGTAGCTCCTACAATGAGCAGTTCTTC. J is TRBJ2-1 and V is TRBV9; 11 nucleotides align to TRBD2. Germline lookup yields CDR1 SGDLS and CDR2 YYNGEE. CDR3 length: 18 amino acids. J was trimmed by 0 bases and V by 3 bases; bases with no gene match: 8.

This clone was seen more than once but under ten times. This sequence joins TRBV27 and TRBJ1-5; TRBD1 might be the D (5 bases). CDR3 size: 13 residues. Germline V gene data show CDR1 as MNHEY and CDR2 as SMNVEV (reference sequence). The V end lost 6 bases, the J end lost 6 bases, and 12 bases lay between the germline ends. The CDR3 sequence is CASRGQGGQPQHF. DNA of the CDR3: TGTGCCAGCAGAGGTCAGGGAGGTCAGCCCCAGCATTTT.

This clone occurred once. The gene calls are TRBV2 and TRBJ2-3, with TRBD2 matching 16 bases. V trimming: 5 bases; J trimming: 5 bases; junction bases outside the gene matches: 7. CDR3 length: 17 residues. Germline V gene data show CDR1 as SNHLY and CDR2 as FYNNEI. CDR3: CASSWGLAGGPVDTQYF. Written as DNA, the CDR3 is TGTGCCAGCAGTTGGGGACTAGCGGGGGGGCCCGTAGATACGCAGTATTTT.

The rearrangement joins TRBV6-6 to TRBJ1-5; 8 nucleotides align to TRBD1. In germline, CDR1 is MNHNY, CDR2 SVGAGI (reference sequence). The CDR3 spans 14 residues. Germline trimming cut 2 bases from V and 5 bases from J; bases unmatched to any gene: 2. This CDR3 is CASSYGTGYQPQHF. CDR3 sequence (DNA): TGTGCCAGCAGTTACGGGACAGGCTATCAGCCCCAGCATTTT.

The chain recombines TRBV29-1 with TRBJ2-5; D is unclear. The length of the CDR3 is 12 residues. In germline, CDR1 is SQVTM, CDR2 ANQGSEA. V was shortened by 5 bases and J by 2 bases, with 9 bases between the two germline ends. CDR3 amino acids: CSVFTPQETQYF. In DNA, the CDR3 is TGCAGCGTTTTTACTCCTCAAGAGACCCAGTACTTC.

The rearrangement joins TRBV19 to TRBJ2-5; D is unresolved. This CDR3 has 15 residues. V lost 6 bases, J lost 4 bases, and 18 bases lay in between. Germline CDR1 reads LNHDA; CDR2 reads SQIVND (reference sequence). The CDR3 DNA is TGTGCCAGTAGGACCCACCTAGAGTCGGTAGAGACCCAGTACTTC. Protein: CASRTHLESVETQYF.

This rearrangement joins TRBV7-2 to TRBJ2-3; D possibly matches TRBD1 or TRBD2 (5 bases each). Germline loops: CDR1 SGHTA, CDR2 FQGNSA. Between the trimmed V and J ends, which lost 6 bases and 2 bases, there was a span of 15 bases. The CDR3 contains 15 residues. The chain's CDR3 is CASRTQPGPTDTQYF. The CDR3 nucleotides are TGTGCCAGCAGGACACAGCCGGGACCCACAGATACGCAGTATTTT.

This sequence joins TRBV30 and TRBJ1-1; D not resolved. The ends were cut back, 7 bases at V and 1 base at J, with 13 bases in the middle. The CDR3 spans 13 residues. CDR1 is GTSNPN and CDR2 is SVGIG in the germline V gene (reference sequence). Written as DNA, the CDR3 is TGTGCCTTACAAAAGACGGGGAACACTGAAGCTTTCTTT. The encoded protein is CALQKTGNTEAFF.

The chain is built from TRBV7-8 and TRBJ2-3; no firm D call. The length of the CDR3 is 12 residues. Germline V gene lookup returns CDR1 SGHVS and CDR2 FQNEAQ. V lost 5 bases and J lost 6, with 9 bases in between. CDR3 in DNA: TGTGCCAGCAGCCCCCAGACTGATACGCAGTATTTT. The encoded protein is CASSPQTDTQYF.

The chain recombines TRBV6-5 with TRBJ1-4; the D is unclear. Germline values: CDR1 MNHEY, CDR2 SVGAGI. The CDR3 covers 14 residues. Trimming pared 5 bases from V and 3 bases from J, leaving 10 bases between. The DNA for the CDR3 is TGTGCCAGCAGTGGTCTTGGTGCTAATGAAAAACTGTTTTTT. Protein: CASSGLGANEKLFF.

In its sample, this clone was seen once. The gene calls are TRBV18 and TRBJ2-7; D possibly corresponds to TRBD1 (6 bases). Trimming cost V 6 bases and J 6 bases, with 12 bases left between them. Germline CDR1 KGHSH, CDR2 LQKENI. The CDR3 length is 12 residues. The CDR3 sequence: CASSPTGLEQYF. The CDR3 DNA is TGTGCCAGCTCCCCCACAGGGCTCGAGCAGTACTTC.

This CDR3 is CASSQGPSSYTDTQYF. The CDR3 DNA reads as TGCGCCAGCAGCCAGGGTCCCAGCTCCTACACAGATACGCAGTATTTT. The chain joins TRBV4-1 to TRBJ2-3; the D is unclear. This CDR3 has 16 residues. Trimming removed 3 bases from V and 2 bases from J, with 15 bases in between. Germline V gene sequence: CDR1 MGHRA, CDR2 YSYEKL.

J is TRBJ1-4 and V is TRBV28; D uncertain. V lost 5 bases and J lost 7, with 14 bases in between. This CDR3 contains 14 residues. Germline values: CDR1 MDHEN, CDR2 SYDVKM. The CDR3 region has the DNA TGTGCCAGCAGTCCCCGGACTCTGGGTGAAAAACTGTTTTTT. Its translation is CASSPRTLGEKLFF.

In its sample, this clone was seen a few times. This chain connects TRBV14 to TRBJ1-1, with D uncertain. This CDR3 region has 12 residues. From germline, CDR1 is SGHDN and CDR2 FVKESK. V lost 4 bases to trimming and J lost 3 bases, with 6 bases between them. CDR3 residues: CASSPQYTEAFF. The CDR3 DNA reads as TGTGCCAGCAGCCCTCAGTACACTGAAGCTTTCTTT.

The CDR3 sequence is CASRQGAQTEAFF. The CDR3, as DNA: TGTGCCAGTAGACAGGGGGCGCAGACTGAAGCTTTCTTT. The J gene is TRBJ1-1, the V gene TRBV19; 9 nucleotides agree with TRBD1. The trim removed 6 bases at V and 5 bases at J, leaving 4 bases unmatched. This CDR3 contains 13 residues. Looked up from germline, CDR1 is LNHDA and CDR2 is SQIVND (reference sequence).

J is TRBJ2-1 and V is TRBV5-1; the match to TRBD2 covers 8 bases. J gave up 6 bases and V 4 bases, and 6 bases lay outside the gene matches. This CDR3 contains 14 residues. Germline lookup yields CDR1 SGHRS and CDR2 YFSETQ. The CDR3 DNA is TGCGCCAGCAGCCTAGGGACTAGAACCAATGAGCAGTTCTTC. It specifies CASSLGTRTNEQFF.

The chain has TRBV5-4 and TRBJ2-3; TRBD2 matches at 11 bases. Germline lookup yields CDR1 SGHNT and CDR2 YYREEE (reference sequence). The CDR3 loop spans 16 amino acids. J was trimmed by 5 bases and V by 4 bases; bases with no gene match: 9. The CDR3 DNA is TGTGCCAGCAGCCTAGGCCTTCTAGCGGGAGGAGATACGCAGTATTTT. This gives the protein CASSLGLLAGGDTQYF.

The rearrangement uses TRBV5-5 and TRBJ1-4; 7 bases fit TRBD1. This CDR3 contains 14 residues. J lost 7 bases, V lost 1 base, and 4 bases had no gene match. In germline, CDR1 is SGHKS, CDR2 YYEKEE (reference sequence). The CDR3 bases are TGTGCCAGCAGCTTGCAGGGGGTTGGTGAAAAACTGTTTTTT. Translating it yields CASSLQGVGEKLFF. Drawing the rest from reference TRBV5-5 and TRBJ1-4, the complete variable domain is DAGVTQSPTHLIKTRGQQVTLRCSPISGHKSVSWYQQVLGQGPQFIFQYYEKEERGRGNFPDRFSARQFPNYSSELNVNALLLGDSALYLCASSLQGVGEKLFFGSGTQLSVL.

The CDR3 is CASRTTGGFEAFF. Written as DNA, the CDR3 is TGTGCCAGCAGAACGACAGGGGGCTTTGAAGCTTTCTTT. This chain connects TRBV6-1 to TRBJ1-1, with 10 bases aligning to TRBD1. This CDR3 has 13 amino acids. Germline V gene sequence: CDR1 MNHNS, CDR2 SASEGT. The V segment lost 6 bases and the J segment 7 bases; nucleotides outside the gene matches: 5.

The gene calls are TRBV6-5 and TRBJ2-7; TRBD1 aligns across 9 bases. Looked up from germline, CDR1 is MNHEY and CDR2 is SVGAGI. The CDR3 is made up of 14 amino acids. Germline trimming cut 7 bases from V and 1 base from J; bases unmatched to any gene: 5. As DNA, the CDR3 is TGTGCCAGCATGAAGGACAGGGGTTCCTACGAGCAGTACTTC. This gives the protein CASMKDRGSYEQYF.

V and J are TRBV10-3 and TRBJ2-7; possible D gene TRBD1, 6 bases. Germline V gives CDR1 ENHRY, CDR2 SYGVKD. This CDR3 region has 13 residues. The germline V and J ends were trimmed by 4 bases and 2 bases, with 9 bases remaining between them. This chain's CDR3 is CAISGTETYEQYF. CDR3 sequence (DNA): TGTGCCATCAGTGGGACAGAGACCTACGAGCAGTACTTC.

The gene calls are TRBV15 and TRBJ2-1; TRBD1 aligns across 10 bases. The trim removed 5 bases at V and 8 bases at J, leaving 3 bases unmatched. The CDR3 has 13 amino acids. Germline values: CDR1 LNHNV, CDR2 YYDKDF (reference sequence). CDR3 residues: CATSGQGEDEQFF. The CDR3 region has the DNA TGTGCCACCAGCGGACAGGGGGAGGATGAGCAGTTCTTC.

V is TRBV19 and J is TRBJ2-7; D is perhaps TRBD1 (5 bases). The CDR3 loop spans 15 amino acids. Germline V gives CDR1 LNHDA, CDR2 SQIVND (reference sequence). With 5 bases removed from V and 0 bases from J, the gap between germline ends came to 14 bases. Here the CDR3 reads CASSDAAGPSYEQYF. The CDR3 DNA sequence: TGTGCCAGTAGTGACGCGGCAGGGCCCTCCTACGAGCAGTACTTC.